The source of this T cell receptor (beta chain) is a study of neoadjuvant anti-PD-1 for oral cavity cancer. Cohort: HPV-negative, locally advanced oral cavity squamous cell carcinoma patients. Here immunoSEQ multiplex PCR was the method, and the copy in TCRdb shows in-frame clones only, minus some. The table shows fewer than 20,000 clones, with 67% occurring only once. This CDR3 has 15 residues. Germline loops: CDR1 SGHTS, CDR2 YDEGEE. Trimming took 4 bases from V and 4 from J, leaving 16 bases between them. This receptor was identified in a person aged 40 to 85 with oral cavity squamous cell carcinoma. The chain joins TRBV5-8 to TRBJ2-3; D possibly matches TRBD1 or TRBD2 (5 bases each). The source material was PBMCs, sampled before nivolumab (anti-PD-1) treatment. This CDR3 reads CASSVRLTGPDTQYF. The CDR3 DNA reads TGTGCCAGCAGCGTGCGACTCACGGGGCCAGATACGCAGTATTTT.